The 17 T cell receptor beta chains below come from one sample, sequenced in a study of a mutant IDH1 vaccine in newly diagnosed glioma. The protocol was immunoSEQ multiplex PCR, while the TCRdb copy is restricted to in-frame clones and leaves out a portion. The sample shows some 42,000 clones, 83% of them seen only once. Antigens for these TCRs are unknown. Documented time point: week 35, safety follow-up. In the vaccine, a single dose held 300 ug of the mutant IDH1 20-mer peptide, along with topical imiquimod. The sample in question was PBMCs, obtained from a glioma patient whose treatment included an IDH1 peptide vaccine. The receptors originated from a woman aged 50 to 65 with glioma.

This clone was detected a few times. The V and J genes are TRBV18 and TRBJ1-1, with D unclear. The CDR3 sequence is 13 residues long. The germline V gene encodes CDR1 KGHSH and CDR2 LQKENI. The V end was cut by 2 bases, the J end by 1 base, with 5 bases between. CDR3 protein: CASSPTTNTEAFF. The CDR3 DNA reads as TGTGCCAGCTCACCAACGACGAACACTGAAGCTTTCTTT.

The chain recombines TRBV2 with TRBJ2-3; 11 bases match TRBD2. The V gene end was trimmed by 6 bases and the J gene end by 6 bases; junction bases not matched to a gene: 8. This CDR3 has 15 residues. Germline values: CDR1 SNHLY, CDR2 FYNNEI. CDR3 in amino acids: CASSPVASGGDTQYF. The CDR3 region has the DNA TGTGCCAGCAGCCCCGTGGCTAGCGGGGGGGATACGCAGTATTTT.

This clone was observed a few times. The V gene is TRBV9, the J gene TRBJ1-4; perhaps TRBD1 as D (5 bases). Germline CDR1 SGDLS, CDR2 YYNGEE. CDR3 length: 16 amino acids. The V gene lost 3 bases and the J gene lost 0 bases, with 12 bases spanning the gap. The CDR3 DNA is TGTGCCAGCAGCGAGGGGAGGGGTGCAACTAATGAAAAACTGTTTTTT. It specifies CASSEGRGATNEKLFF.

The genes are TRBV4-3 and TRBJ1-1; perhaps TRBD1 as D (6 bases). V shed 0 bases and J shed 7 bases, with 15 bases lying between them. This CDR3 region has 15 residues. Germline V CDR1 and CDR2: LGHNA, YSLEER. The CDR3 here is CASSQEPYGTFEAFF. Here the CDR3 DNA reads TGCGCCAGCAGCCAAGAACCATATGGGACATTTGAAGCTTTCTTT.

This sequence joins TRBV27 and TRBJ2-3; 14 nucleotides line up with TRBD2. The length of the CDR3 is 15 residues. Per germline, CDR1 MNHEY and CDR2 SMNVEV (reference sequence). Trimming at V came to 5 bases and at J to 6 bases, leaving 4 bases not matched to a gene. CDR3 sequence (DNA): TGTGCCAGCAGTCTGGGACTAGCGGGGGCTGATACGCAGTATTTT. Translation gives CASSLGLAGADTQYF.

V and J are TRBV5-1 and TRBJ2-3; D is unclear. CDR1 is SGHRS, CDR2 YFSETQ, per germline. CDR3 length: 15 amino acids. Trimming pared 1 base from V and 2 bases from J, leaving 11 bases between. Written as DNA, the CDR3 is TGCGCCAGCAGCTTGACGGTCCCGACCACAGATACGCAGTATTTT. Translated, it gives CASSLTVPTTDTQYF.

This chain connects TRBV4-3 to TRBJ1-4; 10 nucleotides agree with TRBD1. The CDR3 contains 17 residues. The germline V gene has CDR1 LGHNA and CDR2 YSLEER. After removal of 0 bases from V and 8 bases from J, the junction contained 9 bases not matched to a gene. Written as DNA, the CDR3 is TGCGCCAGCAGCCAAGATGCACGGACAGGGGGGAGGGAAAAACTGTTTTTT. Its translation: CASSQDARTGGREKLFF.

This chain connects TRBV30 to TRBJ1-1; TRBD1 might be the D (6 bases). The V end lost 5 bases, the J end lost 0 bases, and 7 bases lay between the germline ends. Germline loops: CDR1 GTSNPN, CDR2 SVGIG (reference sequence). The CDR3 spans 12 residues. CDR3 amino acids: CAWGQLNTEAFF. The CDR3 bases are TGTGCCTGGGGACAGTTGAACACTGAAGCTTTCTTT. Drawing the rest from reference TRBV30 and TRBJ1-1, the complete variable domain is SQTIHQWPATLVQPVGSPLSLECTVEGTSNPNLYWYRQAAGRGLQLLFYSVGIGQISSEVPQNLSASRPQDRQFILSSKKLLLSDSGFYLCAWGQLNTEAFFGQGTRLTVV.

The chain links TRBV19 to TRBJ2-7; D is unclear. V gave up 0 bases and J gave up 6 bases, with 9 bases separating them. The CDR3 length is 13 residues. CDR1 and CDR2 from the germline V gene are LNHDA and SQIVND (reference sequence). CDR3 coding DNA: TGTGCCAGTAGTATAGACTTCTACCGCGAGCAGTACTTC. As protein: CASSIDFYREQYF.

Notes on this clone: Germline is not matched at one junction end, which may reflect a read error. The V gene is TRBV7-2, the J gene TRBJ1-2; the D gene is possibly TRBD1 (5 bases). Germline lookup yields CDR1 SGHTA and CDR2 FQGNSA. The CDR3 is made up of 14 amino acids. As DNA, the CDR3 is TGTGCCAGCAGCGAAAACCCGGCAGGGCCCATCGGGTCCTTC. It yields the protein CASSENPAGPIGSF.

Only one count was recorded for this clone. This chain uses TRBV18 with TRBJ2-3, with D possibly called TRBD1 or TRBD2 (5 bases each). The CDR3 is made up of 13 amino acids. V lost 6 bases and J lost 0, with 7 bases in between. CDR1 KGHSH and CDR2 LQKENI come from the germline V gene. The CDR3 loop reads CASSGGSTDTQYF. CDR3 nucleotides: TGTGCCAGCTCTGGGGGAAGCACAGATACGCAGTATTTT.

In this sample, this clone turned up a few times. DNA of the CDR3: TGTGCCAGCAGCTTGTGGAACACTGAAGCTTTCTTT. Amino acid sequence: CASSLWNTEAFF. The chain couples TRBV5-6 to TRBJ1-1; unclear D gene. In germline, CDR1 is SGHDT, CDR2 YYEEEE. Trimming removed 1 base from V and 1 base from J, with 2 bases in between. The length of the CDR3 is 12 residues.

V and J are TRBV9 and TRBJ2-1; a possible D gene is TRBD1 (6 bases). The V end lost 7 bases, the J end lost 11 bases, and 13 bases lay between the germline ends. The CDR3 loop spans 11 amino acids. The germline V gene has CDR1 SGDLS and CDR2 YYNGEE. CDR3 in DNA: TGTGCCAGCCCCCAAGGGGGAAAGCAGTTCTTC. Its translation is CASPQGGKQFF.

The gene calls are TRBV29-1 and TRBJ2-5, with a tentative D call TRBD2 (7 bases). Germline CDR1 is SQVTM and CDR2 is ANQGSEA. V was clipped by 4 bases and J by 4 bases, with 16 bases between them. This CDR3 spans 14 amino acids. In DNA form, the CDR3 reads TGCAGCGTTGGGACGTTGGGGGGGCGAGAGACCCAGTACTTC. Translating gives CSVGTLGGRETQYF.

The genes are TRBV30 and TRBJ1-3; D might be TRBD1 (6 bases). Between the trimmed V and J ends, which lost 3 bases and 4 bases, there was a span of 10 bases. The CDR3 loop spans 13 amino acids. The germline V gene has CDR1 GTSNPN and CDR2 SVGIG (reference sequence). For the CDR3, the DNA is TGTGCCTGGAGGACAGGTTCGGGAAACACCATATATTTT. Translating gives CAWRTGSGNTIYF.

This clone was detected a few times. The chain employs TRBV10-1 and TRBJ1-1, with 10 nucleotides matching TRBD1. Per germline, CDR1 WNHNN and CDR2 SYGVQD (reference sequence). The CDR3 runs 16 residues. Germline trimming cut 5 bases from V and 4 bases from J; bases unmatched to any gene: 10. The CDR3 DNA follows: TGCGCCAGCAGTCCTGGGGACAGGGGTAGTGGCACTGAAGCTTTCTTT. It encodes CASSPGDRGSGTEAFF.

The chain uses TRBV4-1 and TRBJ2-7; tentative D call: TRBD2 (6 bases). Germline values: CDR1 MGHRA, CDR2 YSYEKL. The V end was cut by 4 bases, the J end by 0 bases, with 10 bases between. CDR3 length: 14 amino acids. CDR3 protein: CASSLGSSSYEQYF. CDR3 in DNA: TGCGCCAGCAGCCTCGGGAGTAGCTCCTACGAGCAGTACTTC.